This TCR beta chain is drawn from a study of T cells in Graves' hyperthyroidism and ophthalmopathy. Turning to the study itself: Staff took peripheral blood when the initial diagnosis was made, before any treatment began.

General observations from the study: Among thyroid clonotypes expanded above 0.001, most also appeared in blood. Stable hyperthyroidism was told apart from ophthalmopathy by a model built on 13 V-J features.

What was amplified from RNA transcripts were TCR beta CDR3 regions. The HTBI primer set was used in a first-round RT-PCR of the TCR CDR3. TCRdb independently ran MiXCR on the multiplex PCR reads; one entry per CDR3 protein. The table lists some 560,000 distinct CDR3 sequences, more than 15% of them singletons. Thyroid ultrasound and orbital computed tomography, with clinical symptoms and serum thyroxine and TRAb, informed diagnoses. V gave up 4 bases and J gave up 4 bases, with 14 bases separating them. The V gene's germline CDR1 is SGHTA and CDR2 FQGNSA. The CDR3 runs 15 residues. This clonotype was seen at least ten times. What it recognizes is unknown.

This TCR derives from a woman aged 25 to 39 with Graves' hyperthyroidism. Material: blood. V usage is TRBV7-2 and J usage is TRBJ2-1; D not resolved. The CDR3 is CASSSLPTRYNEQFF. The CDR3 DNA is TGTGCCAGCAGCTCTTTGCCGACGAGATACAATGAGCAGTTCTTC.